Presented here are 23 T cell receptor beta chains from one specimen sequenced in a study of long-term antiretroviral therapy in people with HIV (dated by TCRdb to the early 2020s). The immunoSEQ hsTCRB v3.0 assay was used at survey level resolution to sequence the TRB variable region. The source is immuneACCESS, and TCRdb retained only in-frame sequences with V and J called. Part of the clones is not carried over; for the studies checked, unresolved V genes explain less than half of this, and the remainder is unexplained. This sample is represented by 25,000 to 30,000 clones; roughly 73% of them were singletons. The top ten hold about 9.3% of the sample. The input for sequencing was unsorted PBMCs, taken 1.5 years before starting antiretroviral therapy. These TCRs come from a man between 18 and 29 years old with HIV.

This rearrangement joins TRBV18 to TRBJ1-3; 7 bases align to TRBD1. The CDR3 spans 18 residues. Germline V gives CDR1 KGHSH, CDR2 LQKENI. Unmatched junction bases numbered 14, after V lost 4 bases and J lost 2 bases. As DNA, the CDR3 is TGTGCCAGCTCACAATCGAGGGGGCGCTTAATCCCTGGAAACACCATATATTTT. It yields the protein CASSQSRGRLIPGNTIYF.

V and J are TRBV7-8 and TRBJ1-2; D is perhaps TRBD1 (5 bases). The CDR3 is 15 residues long. CDR1 SGHVS and CDR2 FQNEAQ come from the germline V gene. V was pared by 5 bases and J by 4 bases, with 17 bases between. The CDR3, as DNA: TGTGCCAGCAGCCCCCGCCAGGGCCTCGCCTATGGCTACACCTTC. This translates into CASSPRQGLAYGYTF.

The chain uses TRBV21-1 and TRBJ2-3; the tabulated D call, TRBD2, remains unverified against the DNA. TRBV21-1 is classified as a pseudogene. The CDR3 totals 18 residues. The DNA for the CDR3 is TGTGCCAGCAGCAAAGGGGAGATCCTACGCCAACGGTCAGATACGCAGTATTTT. It yields the protein CASSKGEILRQRSDTQYF.

The chain uses TRBV4-1 and TRBJ1-1; D is undetermined. V shed 2 bases and J shed 0 bases, with 7 bases lying between them. The CDR3 sequence is 14 residues long. Germline CDR1 and CDR2: MGHRA and YSYEKL. The CDR3 spells CASSQRALNTEAFF. In DNA, the CDR3 is TGCGCCAGCAGCCAACGGGCATTGAACACTGAAGCTTTCTTT.

The V and J genes are TRBV1 and TRBJ2-7; TRBD2, the D gene given by the table, was not confirmed from the DNA. TRBV1 is noted as a pseudogene. The CDR3 spans 14 residues. The CDR3 DNA is TGCACCAGCAGCCAGACTAGCGGGAGCTACGAGCAGTACTTC. It encodes CTSSQTSGSYEQYF.

The chain has TRBV15 and TRBJ2-2, with D possibly TRBD2 on 6 matching bases. There are 16 residues in the CDR3. Between the trimmed V and J ends, which lost 1 base and 0 bases, there was a span of 9 bases. Germline V gene sequence: CDR1 LNHNV, CDR2 YYDKDF (reference sequence). The CDR3 loop is CATSRGASANTGELFF. In DNA form, the CDR3 reads TGTGCCACCAGCAGAGGGGCTAGCGCGAACACCGGGGAGCTGTTTTTT.

J is TRBJ1-1 and V is TRBV27; D gene unclear. The V gene's germline CDR1 is MNHEY and CDR2 SMNVEV (reference sequence). The CDR3 spans 16 residues. Trimming removed 3 bases at V and 1 base at J, with 15 bases between. The CDR3 DNA follows: TGTGCCAGCAGTTTTTTTGCAGGAAGGTCGAACACTGAAGCTTTCTTT. Translating it yields CASSFFAGRSNTEAFF.

In this sample, this clone turned up once. V is TRBV27 and J is TRBJ2-1; D unresolved. Trimming cost V 2 bases and J 1 base, with 9 bases left between them. Looked up from germline, CDR1 is MNHEY and CDR2 is SMNVEV (reference sequence). The CDR3 has 15 residues. Here the CDR3 DNA reads TGTGCCAGCAGTTTAATATTTACTTCCTACAATGAGCAGTTCTTC. Translation: CASSLIFTSYNEQFF.

The chain joins TRBV27 to TRBJ2-4; 9 bases match TRBD2. The V gene end was trimmed by 3 bases and the J gene end by 5 bases; junction bases not matched to a gene: 8. The length of the CDR3 is 16 residues. The germline CDR1 and CDR2 sequences are MNHEY and SMNVEV (reference sequence). CDR3 residues: CASSFWREGLENIQYF. CDR3 nucleotide sequence: TGTGCCAGCAGTTTTTGGCGGGAGGGCCTCGAAAACATTCAGTACTTC.

V is TRBV2 and J is TRBJ2-2; 8 bases align to TRBD2. The V gene end was trimmed by 6 bases and the J gene end by 4 bases; junction bases not matched to a gene: 1. The germline CDR1 and CDR2 sequences are SNHLY and FYNNEI. This CDR3 comprises 13 residues. DNA for the CDR3: TGTGCCAGCAGAGGGACTAGCACCGGGGAGCTGTTTTTT. The encoded protein is CASRGTSTGELFF.

This sequence joins TRBV2 and TRBJ1-2; D ambiguous. Germline CDR1 SNHLY, CDR2 FYNNEI. Trimming shortened V by 1 base and J by 4 bases, and 10 bases separated the two germline ends. The CDR3 consists of 14 residues. The CDR3 nucleotides are TGTGCCAGCAGTGAAGTCGCCAGGCTCTATGGCTACACCTTC. Protein: CASSEVARLYGYTF.

The sample holds one count of this clone. The chain has TRBV9 and TRBJ2-6; D unclear. Germline V gene lookup returns CDR1 SGDLS and CDR2 YYNGEE. The CDR3 runs 14 residues. Trimming left V 0 bases short and J 4 bases short, with 5 bases between. CDR3 bases: TGTGCCAGCAGCGTAGGTTCGGGGGCCAACGTCCTGACTTTC. Its translation: CASSVGSGANVLTF. Together with reference TRBV9 and TRBJ2-6, the CDR3 gives the full variable domain: DSGVTQTPKHLITATGQRVTLRCSPRSGDLSVYWYQQSLDQGLQFLIQYYNGEERAKGNILERFSAQQFPDLHSELNLSSLELGDSALYFCASSVGSGANVLTFGAGSRLTVL.

This rearrangement joins TRBV7-9 to TRBJ2-7, with 11 nucleotides matching TRBD2. This CDR3 region has 16 residues. V lost 5 bases and J lost 7; bases outside the gene matches: 13. Germline values: CDR1 SEHNR, CDR2 FQNEAQ (reference sequence). CDR3 in amino acids: CASSLPGTSGLGEQYF. CDR3 DNA: TGTGCCAGCAGCCTCCCCGGGACTAGCGGTCTAGGGGAGCAGTACTTC.

This clone was seen a handful of times. The chain has TRBV9 and TRBJ2-6; 8 bases align to TRBD2. In germline, CDR1 is SGDLS, CDR2 YYNGEE. After removal of 2 bases from V and 4 bases from J, the junction contained 14 bases not matched to a gene. This CDR3 region has 19 residues. CDR3 protein: CASSVRPGGHLAGANVLTF. Here the CDR3 DNA reads TGTGCCAGCAGCGTCCGACCGGGGGGGCATTTAGCCGGGGCCAACGTCCTGACTTTC.

J is TRBJ1-2 and V is TRBV10-3; 8 positions match TRBD1. This CDR3 has 15 amino acids. J lost 3 bases, V lost 10 bases, and 13 bases had no gene match. CDR1 and CDR2 from the germline V gene are ENHRY and SYGVKD. The CDR3 DNA is TGTGCCACCAATGGCCAGGGGGCTGATCACTATGGCTACACCTTC. It is translated as CATNGQGADHYGYTF.

V and J are TRBV28 and TRBJ2-7, with TRBD2 matching 8 bases. V shed 3 bases, J shed 3 bases, and the junction held 7 bases outside the gene matches. The CDR3 totals 15 residues. CDR1 and CDR2 from the germline V gene are MDHEN and SYDVKM. The chain's CDR3 is CASSFVTSGFYEQYF. DNA for the CDR3: TGTGCCAGCAGTTTTGTTACTAGCGGATTCTACGAGCAGTACTTC. The entire variable domain, with the rest obtained from reference TRBV28 and TRBJ2-7, is as follows: DVKVTQSSRYLVKRTGEKVFLECVQDMDHENMFWYRQDPGLGLRLIYFSYDVKMKEKGDIPEGYSVSREKKERFSLILESASTNQTSMYLCASSFVTSGFYEQYFGPGTRLTVT.

This clone was seen more than once but under ten times. The chain carries TRBV7-2 and TRBJ2-7; 9 bases agree with TRBD1. The V gene's germline CDR1 is SGHTA and CDR2 FQGNSA. The V segment lost 5 bases and the J segment 0 bases; nucleotides outside the gene matches: 5. CDR3 length: 15 residues. The CDR3 sequence is CASSKDRGFSYEQYF. CDR3 DNA: TGTGCCAGCAGCAAGGACAGGGGATTCTCCTACGAGCAGTACTTC.

The CDR3 nucleotides are TGCGCCAGCAGCCAAGGGTTTTCGGCTGGGTTGAACTACGAGCAGTACTTC. Its protein product is CASSQGFSAGLNYEQYF. The chain carries TRBV4-1 and TRBJ2-7; the D is unclear. V lost 1 base and J 3 bases, leaving 19 bases between the germline ends. CDR1 is MGHRA, CDR2 YSYEKL, per germline. The CDR3 loop spans 17 amino acids.

J is TRBJ1-3 and V is TRBV10-3; 7 bases line up with TRBD1. Germline-derived CDR1 and CDR2 are ENHRY and SYGVKD. The CDR3 runs 14 residues. V dropped 8 bases and J dropped 0; count of bases not matched to a gene: 4. This CDR3 reads CAIATGSSGNTIYF. The CDR3 DNA follows: TGTGCCATCGCGACAGGGTCCTCTGGAAACACCATATATTTT.

The V and J genes are TRBV5-1 and TRBJ2-7; weak D call: TRBD1 (5 bases). The ends were cut back, 0 bases at V and 2 bases at J, with 9 bases in the middle. The CDR3 is made up of 14 amino acids. CDR1 and CDR2 from the germline V gene are SGHRS and YFSETQ. Written as DNA, the CDR3 is TGCGCCAGCAGCTTGGAACAGGCCGCCTACGAGCAGTACTTC. Protein product: CASSLEQAAYEQYF.

The rearrangement joins TRBV5-1 to TRBJ2-5; 8 bases line up with TRBD2. Losses at the gene ends were 3 bases for V and 4 bases for J; bases not matched to a gene: 8. The CDR3 runs 15 residues. Germline V CDR1 and CDR2: SGHRS, YFSETQ. Written as DNA, the CDR3 is TGCGCCAGCAGCTCGGGGGTAGCGGGGCGAGAGACCCAGTACTTC. The encoded protein is CASSSGVAGRETQYF.

This clone turned up a few times. The V gene is TRBV6-5, the J gene TRBJ2-6, with TRBD1 matching over 7 bases. The germline CDR1 and CDR2 sequences are MNHEY and SVGAGI. The V and J ends lost 6 bases and 4 bases, in that order; junction bases with no gene match: 6. The CDR3 is 15 residues long. The CDR3 coding sequence is TGTGCCAGCAGACTTACAGGGGCCGGGGCCAACGTCCTGACTTTC. Translation: CASRLTGAGANVLTF.

For this clone: An end of the junction differs from the germline gene, which may be a read error. The chain uses TRBV7-7 and TRBJ2-7; 7 nucleotides match TRBD1. The CDR3 runs to 14 residues. CDR1 is SSHAT, CDR2 FNYEAQ, per germline (reference sequence). CDR3: CASSSGTAPYEQYF. The DNA for the CDR3 is TGTGCTAGCAGCTCCGGGACAGCCCCCTACGAGCAGTACTTC.